The present T cell receptor (beta chain) was sequenced within a study of T-cell memory formation after mild COVID-19 listed by TCRdb under 2021. For the wider study: TCR sequence clusters from the two donors were largely donor specific. Two young, previously healthy adult volunteers, one female and one male, were included in the cohort. T-cell clones expanding and contracting after mild COVID-19 in two donors were tracked by longitudinal TCRalpha and TCRbeta repertoire sequencing. The research as a whole found: The detection of some responding clones in pre-infection memory suggests that pre-existing cross-reactive memory T cells joined the SARS-CoV-2 response. Only a couple of mild cases were covered by the study, and larger cohorts that include severe cases with pre-infection samples were considered necessary. SARS-CoV-2 specificity of the second-wave clones peaking on day 37 was not confirmed. Clones that contracted from day 15 to 85 showed balanced CD4/CD8 phenotypes, whereas a second wave of clones that expanded from day 15 to 37 leaned towards CD4+. Contracting CD4+ clones appeared mostly in the CM and EM memory subsets, whereas CD8+ clones were enriched in EMRA.

This clonotype appeared once. Which antigen it targets is not known. Qualities for individual bases were not recorded, and no much larger clone is one base off. One read yields weak evidence. The sample was run on an Illumina NovaSeq 6000. TCRalpha and TCRbeta cDNA libraries were built by 5'RACE with constant-segment primers, adding sample barcodes and unique molecular identifiers. RNA was extracted from every sample with Trizol reagent. Libraries were amplified in two PCR steps, with a second sample barcode and Illumina TruSeq adapters added in the second step. Sequencing of the libraries was done on an Illumina NovaSeq, producing 2 x 150 bp paired-end reads. The authors' analysis ran thus. Demultiplexing of reads and collapsing into UMI-guided consensus sequences were performed with migec v1.2.7. Using mixcr v2.1.11, UMI consensuses were aligned to TRA and TRB V and J templates and then assembled into clonotypes. A clonotype was counted as expanded or contracted only if both edgeR and NoisET called the change significant, with noise models trained on biological replicates. For edgeR calls, the thresholds were a false discovery rate-adjusted p below 0.01 and a log2 fold-change of 1. PCA with hierarchical clustering of max-normalized trajectories of the 1000 most abundant clonotypes was used as exploratory dynamics analysis. Each responding clone was given a CD4 or CD8 phenotype based on the CD4+ and CD8+ repertoires, which had been sequenced separately. The public reads were reprocessed in TCRdb via fastp at Q25 and MiXCR, keeping in-frame beta chains. Every entry covers one CDR3 protein and lists the most common genes and DNA from its rows. TCRdb, not the original authors, processed these V and J calls. Here the sample has a few hundred thousand distinct CDR3 sequences; 13% to 15% occur a single time. Together, the top ten hold about 22% of the sample.

Ficoll-Paque density gradient centrifugation was the method used to isolate PBMCs. Sequencing was done on a sample of PBMCs or a T cell subset sorted from them (not recorded which). The TCR sequence derives from a man younger than 35 who had mild COVID-19 (a few samples of this study predate the infection). The sample titles of this study are shuffled in the database, so cell type and time point are left out; the donor was told from shared clones.

The CDR3 reads CASRSQAGPKQYF. The DNA sequence is given as TGTGCCAGCAGAAGTCAGGCCGGCCCTAAGCAGTACTTC. The rearranged segments are TRBV6-2 or TRBV6-3 and TRBJ2-7; the D segment cannot be called with confidence. V sheds 6 bases and J sheds 8 bases, leaving 17 bases between their ends. The CDR3 spans 13 residues, from the cysteine through the phenylalanine. Only the CDR3 DNA is retained, 39 bases long and in frame from the first base. CDR1 and CDR2 are read off the germline V gene as MNHEY and SVGEGT.